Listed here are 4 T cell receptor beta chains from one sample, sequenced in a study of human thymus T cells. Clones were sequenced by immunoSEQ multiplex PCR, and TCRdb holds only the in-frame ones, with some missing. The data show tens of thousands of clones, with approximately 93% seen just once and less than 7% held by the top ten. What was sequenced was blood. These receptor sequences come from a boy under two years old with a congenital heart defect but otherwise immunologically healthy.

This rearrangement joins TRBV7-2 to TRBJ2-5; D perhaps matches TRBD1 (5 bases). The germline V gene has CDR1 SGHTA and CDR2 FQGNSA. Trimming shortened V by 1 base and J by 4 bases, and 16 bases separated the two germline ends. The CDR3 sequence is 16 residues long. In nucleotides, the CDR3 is TGTGCCAGCAGCTTAGGTGCATTGGGGCGAGGAGAGACCCAGTACTTC. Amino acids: CASSLGALGRGETQYF.

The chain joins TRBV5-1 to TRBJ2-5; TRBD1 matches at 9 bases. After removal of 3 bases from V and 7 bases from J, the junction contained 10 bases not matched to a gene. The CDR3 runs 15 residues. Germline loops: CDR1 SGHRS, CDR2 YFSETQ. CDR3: CASSSLGQGLGTQYF. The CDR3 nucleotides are TGCGCCAGCAGCTCCCTCGGACAGGGGCTGGGGACCCAGTACTTC.

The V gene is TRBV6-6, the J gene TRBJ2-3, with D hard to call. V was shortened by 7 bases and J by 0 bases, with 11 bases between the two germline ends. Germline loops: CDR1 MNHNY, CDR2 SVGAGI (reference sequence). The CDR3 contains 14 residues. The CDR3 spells CASTPGRSTDTQYF. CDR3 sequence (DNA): TGTGCCAGCACACCCGGACGGAGCACAGATACGCAGTATTTT.

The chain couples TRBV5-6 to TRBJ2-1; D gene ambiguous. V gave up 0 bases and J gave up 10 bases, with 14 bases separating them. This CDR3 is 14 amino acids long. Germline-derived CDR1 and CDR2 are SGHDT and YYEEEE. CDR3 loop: CASSLGGKPREQFF. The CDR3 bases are TGTGCCAGCAGCTTGGGTGGGAAGCCAAGAGAGCAGTTCTTC.